This T cell receptor (beta chain) appears in the sequencing data of a study of cytomegalovirus exposure and HLA in healthy donors. Findings and caveats of the study: Among immune exposure information, only CMV serostatus was available. As a later analysis showed, a missense DCLRE1C variant was linked to trimming of TCR beta V- and J-genes. Some public TCRs appeared in many individuals, while most sequences were rare.

This clone appeared once. Its antigen is still unknown. This CDR3 has 17 residues. CDR1 SGHRS and CDR2 YFSETQ come from the germline V gene. V was shortened by 1 base and J by 3 bases, with 19 bases between the two germline ends. PCR employed 60 Vbeta and 13 Jbeta primers. Only in-frame clones appear in the TCRdb table, and some are missing; sequencing was by immunoSEQ multiplex PCR. The repertoire holds under 200,000 clones, with approximately 78% as singletons. The sequencing input was PBMCs. V and J are TRBV5-1 and TRBJ2-5, with a possible D match to TRBD1 (5 bases). This receptor was identified in a woman younger than 30 in good health and CMV-seronegative. The CDR3 DNA is TGCGCCAGCAGCTTGACGCCAGCGACGCCAGGGAAAGAGACCCAGTACTTC. It translates to CASSLTPATPGKETQYF.